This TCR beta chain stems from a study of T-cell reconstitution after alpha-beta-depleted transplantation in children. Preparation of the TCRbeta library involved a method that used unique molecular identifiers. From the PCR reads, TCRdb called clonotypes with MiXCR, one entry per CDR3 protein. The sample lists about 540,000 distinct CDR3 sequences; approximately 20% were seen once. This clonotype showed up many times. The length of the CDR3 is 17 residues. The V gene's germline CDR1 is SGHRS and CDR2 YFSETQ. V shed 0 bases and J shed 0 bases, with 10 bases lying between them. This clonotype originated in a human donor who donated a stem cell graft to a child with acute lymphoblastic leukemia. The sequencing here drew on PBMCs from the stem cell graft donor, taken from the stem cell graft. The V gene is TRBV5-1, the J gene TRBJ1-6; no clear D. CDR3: CASSLEPLSSYNSPLHF. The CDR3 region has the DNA TGCGCCAGCAGCTTGGAACCGCTGAGCTCCTATAATTCACCCCTCCACTTT.